Listed here is a single TCR beta chain. No antigen is known for it. This record comes from a study of vaccination effects on CD4 cells after COVID-19. CDR3 length equals 15 residues. V dropped 2 bases and J dropped 3 bases, with 11 bases sitting between them. Germline-derived CDR1 and CDR2 are SEHNR and FQNEAQ (reference sequence). Sequenced by immunoSEQ multiplex PCR; TCRdb stores in-frame clones only, minus some. Of approximately 70,000 clones listed, 65% to 75% were seen once; the top ten hold 2.5% to 3%. General observations from the study: Limitations: small convalescent group and missing early post-infection timepoints.

Before sequencing, viral peptide pools were used by the ViraFEST assay to expand antigen-specific CD4+ T cells. Subsequent to a culture period of about nine days, CD4+ T cells were isolated. Vaccine recipients, nucleocapsid antibody negative, had no prior SARS-CoV-2 infection. It was on days 3 and 7 that half the medium was replaced with IL-2 medium. This clonotype originated in a human donor who received a COVID-19 vaccine. This sequence joins TRBV7-9 and TRBJ1-5; unclear D gene. The sequenced sample was CD4+ T cells from PBMCs cultured with HCoV-NL63 spike peptides, obtained before COVID-19 vaccination. The CDR3 coding sequence is TGTGCCAGCAGCTTAACGACGGCCAACAATCAGCCCCAGCATTTT. Amino acid sequence: CASSLTTANNQPQHF.